A single sample is the source of the 20 T cell receptor beta chains below, sequenced in a study of shared clonotypes between healthy human individuals (dated by TCRdb to 2018 to 2020). CD8 naive samples were CD45RO-negative cells positively selected for CCR7, giving a CD45RA+CCR7+ population that excluded TemRA cells. The library came from the immunoSEQ multiplex PCR assay. The table comes from immuneACCESS by way of TCRdb, which keeps in-frame sequences with V and J called. Part of the clones is missing from these tables; in studies checked, under half for an unresolved V gene and the rest for unknown reasons. The sample includes under 700,000 clones, with approximately 96% observed a single time. The ten largest account for approximately 0.11% of the sample. Specimen: naive CD8+ T cells sorted from blood. Reading the label with the study, this specimen's cell subset or site is: CD45RA+CCR7+. Source of these receptors: a woman aged 30 to 39 in good health.

The chain recombines TRBV7-9 with TRBJ2-2, with D unresolved. Germline V CDR1 and CDR2: SEHNR, FQNEAQ (reference sequence). The CDR3 is 14 residues long. Trimming shortened V by 5 bases and J by 3 bases, and 10 bases separated the two germline ends. The CDR3 here is CASSITFDTGELFF. DNA for the CDR3: TGTGCCAGCAGCATAACTTTTGACACCGGGGAGCTGTTTTTT.

V is TRBV19 and J is TRBJ1-1; 10 bases are a match to TRBD1. The J segment lost 6 bases and the V segment lost 4 bases, leaving 5 bases of the junction unmatched. Germline V CDR1 and CDR2: LNHDA, SQIVND (reference sequence). The CDR3 has 14 residues. The CDR3 loop reads CASSRYGQGAEAFF. The CDR3 DNA sequence: TGTGCCAGTAGTAGATACGGACAGGGGGCTGAAGCTTTCTTT.

As regards this clone: Other nucleotide sequences in the sample specify the same CDR3. J is TRBJ2-1 and V is TRBV2; D is uncertain. V lost 6 bases to trimming and J lost 7 bases, with 4 bases between them. The CDR3 spans 10 residues. Germline loops: CDR1 SNHLY, CDR2 FYNNEI. CDR3 loop: CASSDNEQFF. For the CDR3, the DNA is TGTGCCAGCAGCGATAATGAGCAGTTCTTC.

The chain couples TRBV19 to TRBJ2-1, with TRBD2 matching 10 bases. J lost 6 bases, V lost 4 bases, and 9 bases had no gene match. Germline CDR1 is LNHDA and CDR2 is SQIVND (reference sequence). This CDR3 contains 16 residues. The CDR3 DNA is TGTGCCAGTAGTAAGGCTAGCGGGAGCCCTGGCAATGAGCAGTTCTTC. Amino acid sequence: CASSKASGSPGNEQFF.

Comment on this clone: The identical CDR3 is also encoded by other nucleotide sequences in the sample. This chain links TRBV6-5 with TRBJ1-1; D remains unclear. Deletions cut 0 bases from V and 2 bases from J, with 4 bases between. CDR3 length equals 13 residues. CDR1 and CDR2 (germline): MNHEY, SVGAGI. The CDR3 region has the DNA TGTGCCAGCAGTTACTCCACTAACACTGAAGCTTTCTTT. This gives the protein CASSYSTNTEAFF.

The genes are TRBV6-5 and TRBJ2-7; possible D gene TRBD1, 6 bases. The CDR3 length is 15 residues. Per germline, CDR1 MNHEY and CDR2 SVGAGI. Trimming removed 2 bases from V and 2 bases from J, with 13 bases in between. The CDR3 loop reads CASSYRDNNPYEQYF. DNA for the CDR3: TGTGCCAGCAGTTACCGGGACAACAACCCCTACGAGCAGTACTTC.

The sample holds a few counts of this clone. The genes are TRBV11-2 and TRBJ2-2, with D tentatively TRBD1 (5 bases). This CDR3 has 19 amino acids. CDR1 is SGHAT and CDR2 is FQNNGV in the germline V gene. V dropped 1 base and J dropped 0 bases, with 18 bases sitting between them. CDR3 nucleotide sequence: TGTGCCAGCAGCTTAGCGGTTAAAGGCAGGGCCCCGAACACCGGGGAGCTGTTTTTT. It encodes CASSLAVKGRAPNTGELFF. Full variable domain (missing parts from reference TRBV11-2 and TRBJ2-2): EAGVAQSPRYKIIEKRQSVAFWCNPISGHATLYWYQQILGQGPKLLIQFQNNGVVDDSQLPKDRFSAERLKGVDSTLKIQPAKLEDSAVYLCASSLAVKGRAPNTGELFFGEGSRLTVL.

The chain is built from TRBV5-4 and TRBJ1-3; D uncertain. V lost 6 bases and J lost 0, with 10 bases in between. The CDR3 sequence is 14 residues long. Germline loops: CDR1 SGHNT, CDR2 YYREEE (reference sequence). CDR3 protein: CASTSSGSGNTIYF. For the CDR3, the DNA is TGTGCCAGCACCTCGAGCGGCTCTGGAAACACCATATATTTT.

The J gene is TRBJ2-1, the V gene TRBV9; D may be TRBD2 (6 bases). This CDR3 spans 15 amino acids. V lost 3 bases to trimming and J lost 2 bases, with 12 bases between them. Germline V gene data show CDR1 as SGDLS and CDR2 as YYNGEE. The CDR3 protein is CASSATSRPYNEQFF. The DNA for the CDR3 is TGTGCCAGCAGCGCGACTAGTCGTCCCTACAATGAGCAGTTCTTC.

The gene calls are TRBV6-1 and TRBJ1-1, with 9 bases identical to TRBD1. Trimming at V came to 5 bases and at J to 0 bases, leaving 4 bases not matched to a gene. Germline CDR1 MNHNS, CDR2 SASEGT. The CDR3 is made up of 15 amino acids. DNA for the CDR3: TGTGCCAGCAGTAAAAACAGGGGGCTGAACACTGAAGCTTTCTTT. This encodes CASSKNRGLNTEAFF.

V gene TRBV9 combines with J gene TRBJ2-7, with 9 bases identical to TRBD1. CDR3 length equals 14 residues. Germline CDR1 and CDR2: SGDLS and YYNGEE. Trimming took 3 bases from V and 6 from J; bases not matched to a gene: 7. Written as DNA, the CDR3 is TGTGCCAGCAGCGACGGGACAGGGACTTCCGAGCAGTACTTC. Its protein is CASSDGTGTSEQYF.

The CDR3 coding sequence is TGTGCCAGTAGTCCGGGACAGGGGGCCGATCAGCCCCAGCATTTT. Its translation: CASSPGQGADQPQHF. V and J are TRBV19 and TRBJ1-5; 12 bases align to TRBD1. The CDR3 totals 15 residues. The germline V gene encodes CDR1 LNHDA and CDR2 SQIVND (reference sequence). V dropped 5 bases and J dropped 5; count of bases not matched to a gene: 4.

This rearrangement joins TRBV25-1 to TRBJ1-2, with D perhaps TRBD1 (6 bases). Germline assignment: CDR1 MGHDK and CDR2 SYGVNS. Trimming left V 6 bases short and J 3 bases short, with 8 bases between. The CDR3 extends over 12 amino acids. In nucleotides, the CDR3 is TGTGCCAGCAGGGACAGCTACTATGGCTACACCTTC. Translated: CASRDSYYGYTF.

A remark on this clone: Different DNA sequences within this sample yield the same CDR3. The rearrangement joins TRBV28 to TRBJ2-7; 8 bases fit TRBD1. This CDR3 region has 14 residues. Per germline, CDR1 MDHEN and CDR2 SYDVKM. The V segment lost 6 bases and the J segment 3 bases; nucleotides outside the gene matches: 7. The CDR3 DNA reads as TGTGCCAGCAGACCTGGGACAGGCTTCTACGAGCAGTACTTC. This codes for CASRPGTGFYEQYF.

The gene calls are TRBV4-1 and TRBJ2-2; D is undetermined. Germline CDR1 reads MGHRA; CDR2 reads YSYEKL. The CDR3 spans 14 residues. Trimming removed 3 bases at V and 3 bases at J, with 8 bases between. The chain's CDR3 is CASSHRYDTGELFF. For the CDR3, the DNA is TGCGCCAGCAGCCATCGCTACGACACCGGGGAGCTGTTTTTT.

V is TRBV29-1 and J is TRBJ2-1; 11 nucleotides match TRBD2. Germline CDR1 reads SQVTM; CDR2 reads ANQGSEA. The CDR3 runs 17 residues. Trimming removed 1 base from V and 1 base from J; junction bases left unmatched: 6. CDR3 sequence (DNA): TGCAGCGTTGAAGGGAGTCTAGCGGGAGGTTCCTACAATGAGCAGTTCTTC. It specifies CSVEGSLAGGSYNEQFF.

A few counts support this clone. V and J are TRBV30 and TRBJ1-4; D might be TRBD1 (5 bases). The V gene's germline CDR1 is GTSNPN and CDR2 SVGIG (reference sequence). The CDR3 spans 14 residues. V lost 2 bases and J 11 bases, leaving 18 bases between the germline ends. CDR3 bases: TGTGCCTGGAGTATTCCATCGGGGTGGGGGAAACTGTTTTTT. Protein: CAWSIPSGWGKLFF.

V and J are TRBV5-4 and TRBJ1-4, with D hard to call. Trimming left V 0 bases short and J 0 bases short, with 6 bases between. The CDR3 covers 15 residues. Germline values: CDR1 SGHNT, CDR2 YYREEE (reference sequence). CDR3 DNA sequence: TGTGCCAGCAGCTTGGTGGGCGCAACTAATGAAAAACTGTTTTTT. Translated, it gives CASSLVGATNEKLFF.

The rearrangement joins TRBV5-1 to TRBJ2-3; D call uncertain. The CDR3 runs to 16 residues. The germline gives CDR1 SGHRS, CDR2 YFSETQ. The ends were cut back, 5 bases at V and 0 bases at J, with 16 bases in the middle. Written as DNA, the CDR3 is TGCGCCAGCAGTTCGGTCCCCTCCTATAGCACAGATACGCAGTATTTT. Translation gives CASSSVPSYSTDTQYF.

The chain has TRBV5-1 and TRBJ2-1; 10 bases fit TRBD2. Germline CDR1 reads SGHRS; CDR2 reads YFSETQ. Trimming took 4 bases from V and 4 from J; bases not matched to a gene: 8. There are 16 residues in the CDR3. DNA of the CDR3: TGCGCCAGCAGCGAGCTAGCGGGAGCTGTATACAATGAGCAGTTCTTC. Its translation is CASSELAGAVYNEQFF.